The 18 T cell receptor beta chains below were found in one sample sequenced in a study of CD8 T cells in ankylosing spondylitis. TCRdb used MiXCR to reprocess the 5' RACE reads, holding one entry per CDR3 protein. The table has 300,000 to 400,000 distinct CDR3 sequences, roughly 20% seen once. Sequencing was done on a sample of blood, either unsorted or a sorted T cell fraction (not recorded which). These receptors came from a male donor with ankylosing spondylitis or in good health (not recorded which).

The chain uses TRBV13 and TRBJ2-2; TRBD2 matches 10 bases. CDR1 PRHDT and CDR2 FYEKMQ come from the germline V gene (reference sequence). CDR3 length: 16 amino acids. The ends lost 2 bases at V and 1 base at J; junction bases unmatched: 1. CDR3 amino acids: CASSLLAGVNTGELFF. CDR3 DNA: TGTGCCAGCAGCTTACTAGCGGGGGTGAACACCGGGGAGCTGTTTTTT.

The chain combines TRBV29-1 with TRBJ1-1; D is unclear. CDR3 length equals 13 residues. Germline loops: CDR1 SQVTM, CDR2 ANQGSEA. Trimming removed 4 bases from V and 4 bases from J, with 13 bases in between. In DNA form, the CDR3 reads TGCAGCGTTGTAATGGGAGGGAGCACTGAAGCTTTCTTT. Translating gives CSVVMGGSTEAFF.

The chain carries TRBV14 and TRBJ2-1; 10 bases agree with TRBD2. V dropped 4 bases and J dropped 0; count of bases not matched to a gene: 9. CDR1 is SGHDN, CDR2 FVKESK, per germline. The length of the CDR3 is 18 residues. The CDR3 DNA is TGTGCCAGCAGCCCCAGACTAGCGGGCCCTACCTCCTACAATGAGCAGTTCTTC. It yields the protein CASSPRLAGPTSYNEQFF.

The genes are TRBV29-1 and TRBJ2-3; 7 nucleotides agree with TRBD1. Germline trimming cut 0 bases from V and 5 bases from J; bases unmatched to any gene: 11. Germline-derived CDR1 and CDR2 are SQVTM and ANQGSEA. The CDR3 sequence is 16 residues long. CDR3 DNA: TGCAGCGTTGAAGATCCCGCCGGACAGGTCGGAGATACGCAGTATTTT. Translation gives CSVEDPAGQVGDTQYF.

This chain uses TRBV4-1 with TRBJ2-2; D is ambiguous. CDR1 is MGHRA, CDR2 YSYEKL, per germline. The V end was cut by 2 bases, the J end by 5 bases, with 12 bases between. The CDR3 extends over 15 amino acids. The CDR3 region is CASSQMDRRTGELFF. CDR3 DNA sequence: TGCGCCAGCAGCCAAATGGACCGAAGAACCGGGGAGCTGTTTTTT.

The chain combines TRBV7-9 with TRBJ2-1; D unresolved. The CDR3 contains 13 residues. Germline V CDR1 and CDR2: SEHNR, FQNEAQ (reference sequence). Trimming stripped 3 bases from V and 4 bases from J, with 7 bases between. This CDR3 is CASSFQDYNEQFF. CDR3 in DNA: TGTGCCAGCAGCTTCCAGGATTACAATGAGCAGTTCTTC.

The chain is built from TRBV20-1 and TRBJ2-3; no clear D gene. Per germline, CDR1 DFQATT and CDR2 SNEGSKA (reference sequence). The CDR3 loop spans 14 amino acids. V was pared by 4 bases and J by 0 bases, with 11 bases between. The DNA for the CDR3 is TGCAGTGCTACGACATATTCTAGCACAGATACGCAGTATTTT. This sequence encodes CSATTYSSTDTQYF.

This clonotype has a handful of counts. The CDR3 coding sequence is TGTGCCAGCATCCCCGACAGGAGCACAGATACGCAGTATTTT. Protein product: CASIPDRSTDTQYF. V usage is TRBV7-8 and J usage is TRBJ2-3, with D possibly matching TRBD1 (6 bases). Germline assignment: CDR1 SGHVS and CDR2 FQNEAQ. Between the trimmed V and J ends, which lost 7 bases and 0 bases, there was a span of 11 bases. This CDR3 region has 14 residues.

The sample holds a few counts of this clonotype. The rearrangement links TRBV6-1 to TRBJ2-2; D is ambiguous. Trimming cost V 0 bases and J 3 bases, with 8 bases left between them. The CDR3 extends over 15 amino acids. Germline V lookup: CDR1 MNHNS, CDR2 SASEGT. The CDR3 protein is CASSEARQHTGELFF. CDR3 bases: TGTGCCAGCAGTGAAGCGCGGCAGCACACCGGGGAGCTGTTTTTT.

The chain has TRBV20-1 and TRBJ2-7, with 7 nucleotides matching TRBD1. CDR3 length equals 14 residues. The V and J ends lost 5 bases and 4 bases, in that order; junction bases with no gene match: 11. CDR1 and CDR2 (germline): DFQATT, SNEGSKA (reference sequence). The CDR3 bases are TGCAGTGCTCGAGGGACAGAGCTTACGTACGAGCAGTACTTC. This encodes CSARGTELTYEQYF.

The chain uses TRBV4-1 and TRBJ2-1; D not certain. Germline CDR1 is MGHRA and CDR2 is YSYEKL. Trimming took off 0 bases at V and 9 bases at J, with 15 bases between the two ends. The CDR3 runs to 15 residues. The CDR3 protein is CASSQDLGKHREQFF. Here the CDR3 DNA reads TGCGCCAGCAGCCAAGATTTAGGGAAGCATCGTGAGCAGTTCTTC.

The CDR3 reads CSAKESSYNEQFF. In nucleotides, the CDR3 is TGCAGTGCTAAAGAAAGCTCCTACAATGAGCAGTTCTTC. V usage is TRBV20-1 and J usage is TRBJ2-1; D unresolved. CDR1 and CDR2 from the germline V gene are DFQATT and SNEGSKA (reference sequence). The V and J ends lost 4 bases and 0 bases respectively, with 7 bases between them. The CDR3 covers 13 residues.

The genes are TRBV11-2 and TRBJ2-7; no clear D gene. Trimming removed 5 bases at V and 6 bases at J, with 14 bases between. The V gene's germline CDR1 is SGHAT and CDR2 FQNNGV. The CDR3 consists of 13 residues. The CDR3 loop is CASSPEVWGEQYF. CDR3 bases: TGTGCCAGCAGCCCCGAGGTCTGGGGCGAGCAGTACTTC.

V gene TRBV7-9 combines with J gene TRBJ2-2; no clear D. This CDR3 is built from 12 residues. CDR1 and CDR2 (germline): SEHNR, FQNEAQ (reference sequence). V dropped 6 bases and J dropped 8 bases, with 10 bases sitting between them. CDR3 loop: CASSPRRGELFF. The DNA of the CDR3 is TGTGCCAGCAGTCCTAGACGTGGGGAGCTGTTTTTT.

The chain combines TRBV6-4 with TRBJ2-1; possibly TRBD1 or TRBD2 for D (6 bases each). Trimming stripped 0 bases from V and 8 bases from J, with 17 bases between. This CDR3 has 16 residues. Germline lookup yields CDR1 MRHNA and CDR2 SNTAGT. In nucleotides, the CDR3 is TGTGCCAGCAGTGACTCCCCCGGGAGTGGGGGCGATGAGCAGTTCTTC. Translating it yields CASSDSPGSGGDEQFF.

Regarding this clonotype: A much larger clone lies one base from this, so it may be a read error. This chain joins TRBV27 and TRBJ1-1; the match to TRBD1 covers 8 bases. The CDR3 has 12 residues. Trimming took 6 bases from V and 4 from J; bases not matched to a gene: 1. CDR1 is MNHEY and CDR2 is SMNVEV in the germline V gene (reference sequence). CDR3 sequence (DNA): TGTGCCAGCAGGACAGGGGTCACTGAAGCTTTCTTT. Protein product: CASRTGVTEAFF.

This clonotype appeared a few times. This chain connects TRBV6-2 or TRBV6-3 to TRBJ2-2; D call uncertain. Germline assignment: CDR1 MNHEY and CDR2 SVGEGT. The CDR3 runs to 14 residues. Trimming took off 1 base at V and 2 bases at J, with 5 bases between the two ends. The chain's CDR3 is CASSYFGNTGELFF. The CDR3 bases are TGTGCCAGCAGTTACTTTGGCAACACCGGGGAGCTGTTTTTT.

This clonotype has more than one count but fewer than ten. This chain links TRBV28 with TRBJ2-3; no definite D call. In germline, CDR1 is MDHEN, CDR2 SYDVKM. V was shortened by 3 bases and J by 6 bases, with 4 bases between the two germline ends. The CDR3 is 11 amino acids. CDR3 DNA: TGTGCCAGCAGTTTCAAGGATACGCAGTATTTT. It specifies CASSFKDTQYF.